This T cell receptor (beta chain) appears in the sequencing data of a study of early T cells in non-severe SARS-CoV-2 infection. Across the study: Bulk RNA from unsorted whole blood was sequenced; chains were unpaired. The study's findings and limits: Comparison of clonotypes with VDJdb favored anti-spike CD8 responses while missing private and CD4 specificities.

Germline V gene sequence: CDR1 MDHEN, CDR2 SYDVKM. CDR3 length equals 15 residues. V was pared by 5 bases and J by 3 bases, with 13 bases between. Individual cDNA molecules were tagged with unique molecular identifiers. A single record per CDR3 protein comes from TCRdb applying MiXCR to the 5' RACE reads. The repertoire has 45,000 to 55,000 distinct CDR3 sequences, 6% to 7% of them found once; the top ten carry over 3.5%. Note on this clonotype: The antigen remains unidentified.

Sequences were obtained from whole blood. The chain employs TRBV28 and TRBJ1-4, with D possibly being TRBD1 (6 bases). This receptor was identified in an adult who was a healthcare worker with PCR-confirmed SARS-CoV-2 infection or an uninfected control (not recorded which). The CDR3 loop is CASSETGKANEKLFF. Written as DNA, the CDR3 is TGTGCCAGCAGTGAAACAGGGAAGGCTAATGAAAAACTGTTTTTT.